Here is one T cell receptor (beta chain) with its context. The data derive from a study of blood T cell repertoires in COVID-19. Study-wide context: Donors in the United States, Italy and Spain gave samples during acute or convalescent COVID-19. PBMCs, B-cell-depleted T cells, or T cells were the source of the cDNA or gDNA that made up the material.

Authors' processing steps: It was from reference gene primer amplification that nucleated cell counts were estimated. The data were produced by immunoSEQ multiplex PCR, yet TCRdb's version contains in-frame clones alone and is incomplete. V, J and clone size reflect that table, while D and trimming were determined from the DNA. The data hold 90,000 to 150,000 clones, with roughly three quarters observed a single time. Sequenced input: peripheral blood. The receptor was isolated from a human donor in a cohort sampled during active COVID-19.

The DNA for the CDR3 is TGTGCCAGCAGTCCGGGGGAGACCCAGTACTTC. Amino acid sequence: CASSPGETQYF. This chain uses TRBV9 with TRBJ2-5; TRBD2 might be the D (5 bases). This CDR3 spans 11 amino acids. Germline CDR1 and CDR2: SGDLS and YYNGEE. Trimming took 5 bases from V and 5 from J, leaving 7 bases between them.